This entry describes one T cell receptor (beta chain). Its antigen is not identified. Per the germline V gene, CDR1 is MDHEN and CDR2 is SYDVKM. V was cut by 5 bases and J by 5 bases, with 12 bases left in between. The CDR3 is 13 residues long. This sample is drawn from a study of identical twins. TCRdb reprocessed the 5' RACE reads with MiXCR, giving one entry per CDR3 protein. The table has 1.5 million to 2 million distinct CDR3 sequences, around a third seen once. Study results and caveats: Models underestimated out-of-frame TCR alpha sharing in monozygotic twins.

V usage is TRBV28 and J usage is TRBJ1-2; D remains ambiguous. Sequencing used cord blood. The origin of this receptor is a newborn girl in good health. As DNA, the CDR3 is TGTGCCAGCAGTATCGGACGGATTTATGGCTACACCTTC. Translation gives CASSIGRIYGYTF.